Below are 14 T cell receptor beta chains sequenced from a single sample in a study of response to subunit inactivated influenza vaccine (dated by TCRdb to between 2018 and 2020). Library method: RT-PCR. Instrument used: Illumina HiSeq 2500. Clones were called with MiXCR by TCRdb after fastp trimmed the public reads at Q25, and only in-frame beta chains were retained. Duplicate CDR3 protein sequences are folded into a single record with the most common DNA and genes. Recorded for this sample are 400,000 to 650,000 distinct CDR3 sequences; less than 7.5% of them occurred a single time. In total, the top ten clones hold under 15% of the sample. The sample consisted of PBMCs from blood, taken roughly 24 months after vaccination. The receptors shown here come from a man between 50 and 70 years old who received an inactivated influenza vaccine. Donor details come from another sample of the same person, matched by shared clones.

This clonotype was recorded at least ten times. The CDR3 nucleotides are TGTGCCAGCAGTTTAGGCACTGAAGCTTTCTTT. Protein sequence: CASSLGTEAFF. The chain uses TRBV12-3 or TRBV12-4 and TRBJ1-1; D gene unclear. The CDR3 covers 11 residues. The V end was cut by 1 base, the J end by 4 bases, with 1 base between.

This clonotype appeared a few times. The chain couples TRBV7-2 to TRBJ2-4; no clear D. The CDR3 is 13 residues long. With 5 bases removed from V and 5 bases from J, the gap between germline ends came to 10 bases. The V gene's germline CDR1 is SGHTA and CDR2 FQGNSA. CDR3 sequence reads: CASSLGFQNIQYF. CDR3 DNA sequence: TGTGCCAGCAGCCTGGGTTTTCAAAACATTCAGTACTTC. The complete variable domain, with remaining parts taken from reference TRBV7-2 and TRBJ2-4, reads GAGVSQSPSNKVTEKGKDVELRCDPISGHTALYWYRQSLGQGLEFLIYFQGNSAPDKSGLPSDRFSAERTGGSVSTLTIQRTQQEDSAVYLCASSLGFQNIQYFGAGTRLSVL.

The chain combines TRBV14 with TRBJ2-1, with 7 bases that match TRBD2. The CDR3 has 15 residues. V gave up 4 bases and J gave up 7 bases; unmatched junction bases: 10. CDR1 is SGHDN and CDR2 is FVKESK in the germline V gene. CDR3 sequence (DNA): TGTGCCAGCAGCCCCTCAAGGGAGGGGTGGAATGAGCAGTTCTTC. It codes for CASSPSREGWNEQFF. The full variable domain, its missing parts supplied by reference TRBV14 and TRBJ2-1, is EAGVTQFPSHSVIEKGQTVTLRCDPISGHDNLYWYRRVMGKEIKFLLHFVKESKQDESGMPNNRFLAERTGGTYSTLKVQPAELEDSGVYFCASSPSREGWNEQFFGPGTRLTVL.

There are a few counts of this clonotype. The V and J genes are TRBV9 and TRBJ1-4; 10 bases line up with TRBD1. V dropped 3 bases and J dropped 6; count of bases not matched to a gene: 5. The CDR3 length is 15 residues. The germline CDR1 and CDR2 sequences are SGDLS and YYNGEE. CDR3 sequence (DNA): TGTGCCAGCAGCGCCTCCGGGACAGGGGATGAAAAACTGTTTTTT. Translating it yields CASSASGTGDEKLFF.

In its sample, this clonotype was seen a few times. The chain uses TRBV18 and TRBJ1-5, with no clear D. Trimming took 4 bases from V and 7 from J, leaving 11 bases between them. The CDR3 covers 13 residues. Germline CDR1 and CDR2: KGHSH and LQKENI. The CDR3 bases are TGTGCCAGCTCACGGTTTTTGGGACAGCCCCAGCATTTT. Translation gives CASSRFLGQPQHF.

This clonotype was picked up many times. The CDR3 nucleotides are TGTGCCAGCAGCCCCCTGCGGGGGGGCTCTCCGGAGACCCAGTACTTC. It translates to CASSPLRGGSPETQYF. The rearrangement links TRBV12-3 or TRBV12-4 to TRBJ2-5; 9 bases fit TRBD2. The CDR3 is made up of 16 amino acids. The V segment lost 6 bases and the J segment 5 bases; nucleotides outside the gene matches: 13.

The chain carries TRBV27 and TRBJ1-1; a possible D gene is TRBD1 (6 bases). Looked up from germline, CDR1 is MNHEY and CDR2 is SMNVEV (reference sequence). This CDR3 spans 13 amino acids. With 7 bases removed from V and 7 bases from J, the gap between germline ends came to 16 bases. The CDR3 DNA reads TGTGCCAGCAAGACACAGGGAAAACTTGAAGCTTTCTTT. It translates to CASKTQGKLEAFF.

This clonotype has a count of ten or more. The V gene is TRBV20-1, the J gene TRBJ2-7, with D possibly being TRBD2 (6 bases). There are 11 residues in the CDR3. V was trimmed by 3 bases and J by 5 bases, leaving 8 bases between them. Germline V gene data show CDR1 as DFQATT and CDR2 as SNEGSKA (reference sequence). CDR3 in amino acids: CSASGGNEQYF. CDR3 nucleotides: TGCAGTGCTAGCGGAGGGAACGAGCAGTACTTC.

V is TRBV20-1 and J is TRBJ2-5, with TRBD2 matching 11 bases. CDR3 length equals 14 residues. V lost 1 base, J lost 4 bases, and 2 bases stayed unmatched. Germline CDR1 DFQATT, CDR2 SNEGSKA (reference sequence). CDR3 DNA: TGCAGTGCTAGAGGGGGACTAGCGGTAGAGACCCAGTACTTC. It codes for CSARGGLAVETQYF.

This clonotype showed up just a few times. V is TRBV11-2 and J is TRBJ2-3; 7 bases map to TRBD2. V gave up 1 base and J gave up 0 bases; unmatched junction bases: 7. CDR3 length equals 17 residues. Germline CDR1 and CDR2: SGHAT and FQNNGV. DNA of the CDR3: TGTGCCAGCAGCTTAGTTACTAGCGTTATTAGCACAGATACGCAGTATTTT. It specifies CASSLVTSVISTDTQYF.

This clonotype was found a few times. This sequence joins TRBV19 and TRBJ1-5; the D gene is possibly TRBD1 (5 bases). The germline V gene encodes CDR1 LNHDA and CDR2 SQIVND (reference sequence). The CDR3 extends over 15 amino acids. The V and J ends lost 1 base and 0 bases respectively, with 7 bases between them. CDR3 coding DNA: TGTGCCAGTAGTATAGCAGGGTCTAGCAATCAGCCCCAGCATTTT. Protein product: CASSIAGSSNQPQHF. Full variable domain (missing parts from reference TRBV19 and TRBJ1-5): DGGITQSPKYLFRKEGQNVTLSCEQNLNHDAMYWYRQDPGQGLRLIYYSQIVNDFQKGDIAEGYSVSREKKESFPLTVTSAQKNPTAFYLCASSIAGSSNQPQHFGDGTRLSIL.

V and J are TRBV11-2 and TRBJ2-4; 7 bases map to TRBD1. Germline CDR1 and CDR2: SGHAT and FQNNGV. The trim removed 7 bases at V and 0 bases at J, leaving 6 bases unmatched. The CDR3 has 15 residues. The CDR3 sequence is CASTSGQLAKNIQYF. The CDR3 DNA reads TGTGCCAGCACCTCGGGACAGCTAGCCAAAAACATTCAGTACTTC.

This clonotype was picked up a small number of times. CDR3 DNA sequence: TGTGCCAGCAGCTCCCGAGCGGGAGTCTCCTACGAGCAGTACTTC. This gives the protein CASSSRAGVSYEQYF. V gene TRBV11-2 combines with J gene TRBJ2-7; 8 bases agree with TRBD2. Trimming at V came to 4 bases and at J to 0 bases, leaving 5 bases not matched to a gene. The CDR3 totals 15 residues. Germline CDR1 reads SGHAT; CDR2 reads FQNNGV.

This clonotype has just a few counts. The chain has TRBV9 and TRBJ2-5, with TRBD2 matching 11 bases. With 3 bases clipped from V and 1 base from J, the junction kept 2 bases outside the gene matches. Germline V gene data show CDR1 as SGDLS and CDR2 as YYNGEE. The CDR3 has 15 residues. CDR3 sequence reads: CASSAGTSGQETQYF. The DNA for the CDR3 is TGTGCCAGCAGCGCCGGGACTAGCGGCCAAGAGACCCAGTACTTC.